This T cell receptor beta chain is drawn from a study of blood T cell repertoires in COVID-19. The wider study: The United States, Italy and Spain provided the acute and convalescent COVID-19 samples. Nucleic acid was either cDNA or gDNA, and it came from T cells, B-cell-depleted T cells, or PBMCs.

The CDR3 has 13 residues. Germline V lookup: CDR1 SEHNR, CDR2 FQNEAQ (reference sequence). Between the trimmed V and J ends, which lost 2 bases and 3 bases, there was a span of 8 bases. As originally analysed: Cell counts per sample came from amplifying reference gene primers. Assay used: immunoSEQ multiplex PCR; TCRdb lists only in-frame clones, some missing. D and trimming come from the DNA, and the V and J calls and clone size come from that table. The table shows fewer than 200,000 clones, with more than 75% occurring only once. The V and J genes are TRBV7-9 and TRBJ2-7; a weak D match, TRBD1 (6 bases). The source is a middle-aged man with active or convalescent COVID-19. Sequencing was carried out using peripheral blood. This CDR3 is CASSLRDNYEQYF. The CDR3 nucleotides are TGTGCCAGCAGCTTACGGGACAACTACGAGCAGTACTTC.